This T cell receptor (beta chain) is drawn from a study of T cell responses to AZD1222 COVID-19 vaccine. Data came from immunoSEQ multiplex PCR; TCRdb stores just in-frame clones and leaves some out. The table records around 78,000 clones, over 85% of them present only once. V was clipped by 5 bases and J by 5 bases, with 13 bases between them. CDR1 is SGHVS and CDR2 is FQNEAQ in the germline V gene. The CDR3 loop spans 15 amino acids. The source was peripheral blood, collected on day 0 of AZD1222 vaccination. This receptor was obtained from an adult in good health. The chain links TRBV7-8 to TRBJ1-6; D remains unclear. CDR3 region: CASSPMTLDNSPLHF. The DNA of the CDR3 is TGTGCCAGCAGCCCGATGACACTTGATAATTCACCCCTCCACTTT.